Detailed here is one T cell receptor beta chain. These data are taken from a study of shared T cell receptors in the human thymus. This CDR3 is 16 amino acids long. Trimming pared 4 bases from V and 6 bases from J, leaving 20 bases between. Per germline, CDR1 SGHDN and CDR2 FVKESK. TCRdb's table, derived via immunoSEQ multiplex PCR, lists solely in-frame clones and lacks some. The sample lists approximately 660,000 clones; around nine tenths were seen once. These data were also filed under a second study, of human thymus T cells. That paper adds: Thymic and blood repertoires appeared to carry a bias in their V and J gene usage.

The receptor's source is a boy in the first two years of life with a congenital heart defect. This chain connects TRBV14 to TRBJ2-3; a weak D match, TRBD2 (6 bases). What was sequenced was thymocytes. The DNA of the CDR3 is TGTGCCAGCAGCCCCCATGGGGGTAGTCTAGCGGATACGCAGTATTTT. Its protein is CASSPHGGSLADTQYF.